The clone carrying this TCR beta chain came up once. The data derive from a study of T-cell reconstitution after alpha-beta-depleted transplantation in children. Trimming took 8 bases from V and 4 from J, leaving 12 bases between them. CDR3 length: 14 residues. Preparation of the TCRbeta library was carried out with unique molecular identifiers. TCRdb re-called the PCR reads through MiXCR, storing one row per CDR3 protein. Altogether about 580,000 distinct CDR3 sequences are present, 23% being singletons, with the ten largest covering about 14%. The input for sequencing was PBMCs, mostly from graft donor cells, taken 360 days after TCRalphabeta/CD19-depleted stem cell transplant. This TCR was sampled from a boy younger than two who had a stem cell transplant for acute myeloid leukemia, so the T cells may come from the graft donor. V and J are TRBV12-3 or TRBV12-4 and TRBJ2-6; the D is unclear. CDR3 DNA: TGTGCCAGCTCTGGGCTGCGAGGGGCCAACGTCCTGACTTTC. This codes for CASSGLRGANVLTF.